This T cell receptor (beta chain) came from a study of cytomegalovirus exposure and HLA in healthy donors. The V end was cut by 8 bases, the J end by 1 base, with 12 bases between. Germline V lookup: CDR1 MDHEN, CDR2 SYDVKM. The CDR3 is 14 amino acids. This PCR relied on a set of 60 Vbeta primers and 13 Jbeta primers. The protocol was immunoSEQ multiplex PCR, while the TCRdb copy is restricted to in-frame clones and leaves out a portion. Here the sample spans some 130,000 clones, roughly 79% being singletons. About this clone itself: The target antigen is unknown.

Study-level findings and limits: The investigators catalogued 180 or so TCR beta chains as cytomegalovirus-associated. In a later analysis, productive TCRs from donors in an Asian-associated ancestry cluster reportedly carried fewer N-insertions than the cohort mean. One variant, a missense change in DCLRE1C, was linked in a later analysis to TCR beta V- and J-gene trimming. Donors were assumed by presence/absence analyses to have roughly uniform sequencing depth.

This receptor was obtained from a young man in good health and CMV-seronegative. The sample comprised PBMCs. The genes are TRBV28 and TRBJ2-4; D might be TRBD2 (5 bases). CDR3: CASVSGGAKNIQYF. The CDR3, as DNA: TGTGCCAGCGTCTCAGGCGGGGCCAAAAACATTCAGTACTTC.